This T cell receptor beta chain was recovered during a study of control samples from healthy donors and cancer patients. TCRdb keeps only in-frame clones here, not all; method: immunoSEQ multiplex PCR. Seen here are around 120,000 clones, about 92% observed once, and the top ten hold 1.5% to 2%. V was trimmed by 0 bases and J by 2 bases, leaving 9 bases between them. This CDR3 contains 15 residues. CDR1 SGHDT and CDR2 YYEEEE come from the germline V gene. The sequenced material came from PBMCs. The sequence was obtained from a man aged 50 to 59 with head and neck cancer. This chain connects TRBV5-6 to TRBJ1-5; D is possibly TRBD1 (5 bases). CDR3 residues: CASSLGGNRNQPQHF. The CDR3 region has the DNA TGTGCCAGCAGCTTGGGGGGGAATCGCAATCAGCCCCAGCATTTT.